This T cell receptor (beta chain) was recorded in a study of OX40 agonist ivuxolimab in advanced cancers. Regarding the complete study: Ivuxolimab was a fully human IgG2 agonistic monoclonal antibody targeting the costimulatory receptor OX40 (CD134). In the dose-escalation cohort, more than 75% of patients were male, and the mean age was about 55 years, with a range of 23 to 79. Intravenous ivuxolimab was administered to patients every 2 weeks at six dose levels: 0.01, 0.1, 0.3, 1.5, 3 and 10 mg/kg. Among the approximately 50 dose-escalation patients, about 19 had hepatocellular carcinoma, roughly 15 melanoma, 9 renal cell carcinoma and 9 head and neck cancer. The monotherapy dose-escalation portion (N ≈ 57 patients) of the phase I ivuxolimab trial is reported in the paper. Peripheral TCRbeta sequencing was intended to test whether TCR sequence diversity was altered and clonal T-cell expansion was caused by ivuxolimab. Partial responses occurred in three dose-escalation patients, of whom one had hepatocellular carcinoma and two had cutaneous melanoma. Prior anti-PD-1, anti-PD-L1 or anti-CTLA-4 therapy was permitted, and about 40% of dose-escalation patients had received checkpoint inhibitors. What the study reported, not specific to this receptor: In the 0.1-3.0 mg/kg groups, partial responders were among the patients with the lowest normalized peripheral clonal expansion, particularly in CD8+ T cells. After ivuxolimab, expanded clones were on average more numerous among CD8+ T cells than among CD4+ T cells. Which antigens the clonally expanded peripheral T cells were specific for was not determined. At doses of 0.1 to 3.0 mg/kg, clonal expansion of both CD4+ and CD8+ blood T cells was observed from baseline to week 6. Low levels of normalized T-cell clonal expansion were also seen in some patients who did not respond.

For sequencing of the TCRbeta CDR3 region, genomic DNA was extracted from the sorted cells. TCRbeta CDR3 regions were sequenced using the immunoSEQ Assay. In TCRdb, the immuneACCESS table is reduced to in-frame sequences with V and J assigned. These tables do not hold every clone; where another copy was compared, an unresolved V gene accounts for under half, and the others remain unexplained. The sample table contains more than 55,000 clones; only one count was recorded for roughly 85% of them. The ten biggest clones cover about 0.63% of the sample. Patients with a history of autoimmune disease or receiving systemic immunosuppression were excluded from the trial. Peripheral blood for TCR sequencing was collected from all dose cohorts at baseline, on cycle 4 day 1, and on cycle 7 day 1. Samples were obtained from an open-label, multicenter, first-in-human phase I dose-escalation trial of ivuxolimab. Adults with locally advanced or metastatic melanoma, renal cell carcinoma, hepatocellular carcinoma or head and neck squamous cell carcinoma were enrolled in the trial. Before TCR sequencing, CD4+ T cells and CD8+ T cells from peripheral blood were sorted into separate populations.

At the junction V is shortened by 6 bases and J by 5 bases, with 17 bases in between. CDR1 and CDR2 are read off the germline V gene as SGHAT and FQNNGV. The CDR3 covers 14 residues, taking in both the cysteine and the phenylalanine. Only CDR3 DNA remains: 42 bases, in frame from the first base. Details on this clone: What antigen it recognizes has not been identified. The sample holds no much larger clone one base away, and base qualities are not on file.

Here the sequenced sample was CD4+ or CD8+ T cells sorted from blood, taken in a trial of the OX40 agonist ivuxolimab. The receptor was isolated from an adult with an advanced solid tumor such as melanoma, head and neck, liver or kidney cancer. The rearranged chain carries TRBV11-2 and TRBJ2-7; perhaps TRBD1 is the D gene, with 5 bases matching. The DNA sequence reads TGTGCCAGCAGATCACTTAGGGGAATGCACGAGCAGTACTTC. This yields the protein CASRSLRGMHEQYF.